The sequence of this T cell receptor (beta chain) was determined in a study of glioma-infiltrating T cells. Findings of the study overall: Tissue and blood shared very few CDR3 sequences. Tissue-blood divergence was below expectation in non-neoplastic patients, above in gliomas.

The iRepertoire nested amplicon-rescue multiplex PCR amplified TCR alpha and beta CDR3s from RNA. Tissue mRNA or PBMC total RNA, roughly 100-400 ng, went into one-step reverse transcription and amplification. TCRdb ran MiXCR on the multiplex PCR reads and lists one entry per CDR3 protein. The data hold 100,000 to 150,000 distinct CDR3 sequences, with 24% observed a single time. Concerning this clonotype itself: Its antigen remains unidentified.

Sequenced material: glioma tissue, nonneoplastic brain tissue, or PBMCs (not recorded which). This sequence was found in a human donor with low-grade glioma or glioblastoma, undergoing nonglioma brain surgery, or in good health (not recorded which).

The CDR3 nucleotides are TGTGCCAGCAGCTTGTCGTACGTCCAAGAGACCCAGTACTTC. As protein: CASSLSYVQETQYF. The J gene is TRBJ2-5, the V gene TRBV11-1; D uncertain. This CDR3 contains 14 residues. V lost 3 bases to trimming and J lost 1 base, with 9 bases between them. Germline V gives CDR1 SGHAT, CDR2 FQDESV (reference sequence).